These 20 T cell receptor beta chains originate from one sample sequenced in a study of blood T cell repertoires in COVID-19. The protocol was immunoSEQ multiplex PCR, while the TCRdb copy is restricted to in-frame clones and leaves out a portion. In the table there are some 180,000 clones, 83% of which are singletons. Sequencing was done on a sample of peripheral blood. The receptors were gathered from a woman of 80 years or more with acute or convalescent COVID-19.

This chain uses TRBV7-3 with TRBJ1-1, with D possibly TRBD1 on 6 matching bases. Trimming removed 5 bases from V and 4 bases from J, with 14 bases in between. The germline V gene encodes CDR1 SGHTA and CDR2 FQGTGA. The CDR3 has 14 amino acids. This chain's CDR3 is CASSARPRGTEAFF. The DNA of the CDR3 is TGTGCCAGCAGCGCACGACCCAGGGGCACTGAAGCTTTCTTT.

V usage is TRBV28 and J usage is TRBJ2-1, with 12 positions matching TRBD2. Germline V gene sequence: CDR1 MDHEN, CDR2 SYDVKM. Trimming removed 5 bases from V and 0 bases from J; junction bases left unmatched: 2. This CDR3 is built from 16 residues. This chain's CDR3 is CASSTSGGSSYNEQFF. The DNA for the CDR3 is TGTGCCAGCAGTACTAGCGGGGGGTCCTCCTACAATGAGCAGTTCTTC.

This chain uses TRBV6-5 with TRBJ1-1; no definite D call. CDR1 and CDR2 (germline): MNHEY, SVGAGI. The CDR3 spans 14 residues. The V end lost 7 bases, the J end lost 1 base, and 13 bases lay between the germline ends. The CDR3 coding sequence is TGTGCCAGCATTCCGGGAAGTGGGAACACTGAAGCTTTCTTT. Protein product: CASIPGSGNTEAFF.

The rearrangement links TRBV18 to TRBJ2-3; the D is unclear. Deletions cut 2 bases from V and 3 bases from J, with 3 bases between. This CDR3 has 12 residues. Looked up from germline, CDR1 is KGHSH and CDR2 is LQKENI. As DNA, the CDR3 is TGTGCCAGCTCACCATCGACAGATACGCAGTATTTT. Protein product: CASSPSTDTQYF.

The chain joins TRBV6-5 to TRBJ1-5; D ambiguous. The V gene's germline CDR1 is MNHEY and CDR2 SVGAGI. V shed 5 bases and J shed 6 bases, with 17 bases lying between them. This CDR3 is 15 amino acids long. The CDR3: CASSIGIGVGQPQHF. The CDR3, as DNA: TGTGCCAGCAGTATCGGGATCGGGGTAGGTCAGCCCCAGCATTTT.

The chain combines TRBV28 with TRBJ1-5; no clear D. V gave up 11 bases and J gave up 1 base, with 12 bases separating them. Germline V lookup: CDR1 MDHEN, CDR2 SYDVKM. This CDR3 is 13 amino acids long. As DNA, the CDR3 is TGTGCCCTTGGGCTTGTGAGCAATCAGCCCCAGCATTTT. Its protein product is CALGLVSNQPQHF.

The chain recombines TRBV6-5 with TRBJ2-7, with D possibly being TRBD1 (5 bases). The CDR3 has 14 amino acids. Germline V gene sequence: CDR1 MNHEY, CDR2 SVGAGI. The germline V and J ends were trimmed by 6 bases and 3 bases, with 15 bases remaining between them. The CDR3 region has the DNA TGTGCCAGCAGCACAGGAGCACACGGCTACGAGCAGTACTTC. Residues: CASSTGAHGYEQYF.

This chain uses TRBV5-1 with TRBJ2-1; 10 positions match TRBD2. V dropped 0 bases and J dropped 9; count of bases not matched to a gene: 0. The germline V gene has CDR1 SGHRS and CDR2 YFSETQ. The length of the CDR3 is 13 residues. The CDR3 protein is CASSLGTSGEQFF. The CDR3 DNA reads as TGCGCCAGCAGCTTGGGGACTAGCGGTGAGCAGTTCTTC.

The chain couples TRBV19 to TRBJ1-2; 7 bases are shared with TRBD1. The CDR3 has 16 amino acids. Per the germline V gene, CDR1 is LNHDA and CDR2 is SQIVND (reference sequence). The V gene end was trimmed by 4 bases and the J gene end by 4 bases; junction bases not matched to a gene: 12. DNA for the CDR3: TGTGCCAGTAGTACCTCGACAGGGAGGAATGGCTATGGCTACACCTTC. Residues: CASSTSTGRNGYGYTF. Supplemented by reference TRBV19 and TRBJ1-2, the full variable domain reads DGGITQSPKYLFRKEGQNVTLSCEQNLNHDAMYWYRQDPGQGLRLIYYSQIVNDFQKGDIAEGYSVSREKKESFPLTVTSAQKNPTAFYLCASSTSTGRNGYGYTFGSGTRLTVV.

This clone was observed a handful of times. In DNA form, the CDR3 reads TGTGCCAGCAGCGGGACTAGATACGAGCAGTACTTC. Its protein product is CASSGTRYEQYF. The chain recombines TRBV11-2 with TRBJ2-7, with 8 positions matching TRBD2. With 5 bases clipped from V and 4 bases from J, the junction kept 1 base outside the gene matches. Germline CDR1 is SGHAT and CDR2 is FQNNGV. This CDR3 region has 12 residues.

DNA for the CDR3: TGTGCCAGCAGTTTTGGGACAGGGGGGATCTATGGCTACACCTTC. This gives the protein CASSFGTGGIYGYTF. The V call is TRBV28, the J call TRBJ1-2; 11 positions match TRBD1. The CDR3 totals 15 residues. Germline values: CDR1 MDHEN, CDR2 SYDVKM. V shed 3 bases, J shed 4 bases, and the junction held 4 bases outside the gene matches.

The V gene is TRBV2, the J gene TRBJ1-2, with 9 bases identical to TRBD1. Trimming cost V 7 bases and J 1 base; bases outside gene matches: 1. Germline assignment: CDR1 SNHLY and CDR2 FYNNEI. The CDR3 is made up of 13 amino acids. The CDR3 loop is CASMDRGNYGYTF. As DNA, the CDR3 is TGTGCCAGCATGGACAGGGGTAACTATGGCTACACCTTC. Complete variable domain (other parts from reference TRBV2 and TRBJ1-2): EPEVTQTPSHQVTQMGQEVILRCVPISNHLYFYWYRQILGQKVEFLVSFYNNEISEKSEIFDDQFSVERPDGSNFTLKIRSTKLEDSAMYFCASMDRGNYGYTFGSGTRLTVV.

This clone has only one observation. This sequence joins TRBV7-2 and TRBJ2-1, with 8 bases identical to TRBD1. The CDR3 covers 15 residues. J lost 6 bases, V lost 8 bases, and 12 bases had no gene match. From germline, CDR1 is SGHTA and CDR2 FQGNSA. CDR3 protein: CASGINRGAANEQFF. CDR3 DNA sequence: TGTGCCAGCGGGATAAACAGGGGGGCGGCCAATGAGCAGTTCTTC. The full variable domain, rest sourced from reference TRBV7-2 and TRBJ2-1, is GAGVSQSPSNKVTEKGKDVELRCDPISGHTALYWYRQSLGQGLEFLIYFQGNSAPDKSGLPSDRFSAERTGGSVSTLTIQRTQQEDSAVYLCASGINRGAANEQFFGPGTRLTVL.

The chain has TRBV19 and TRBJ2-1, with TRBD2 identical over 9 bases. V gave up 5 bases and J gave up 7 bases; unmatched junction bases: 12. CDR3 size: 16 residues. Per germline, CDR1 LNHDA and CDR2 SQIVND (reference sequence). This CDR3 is CASSVSAGGRGNEQFF. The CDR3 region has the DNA TGTGCCAGTAGTGTCTCAGCGGGGGGCCGGGGGAATGAGCAGTTCTTC.

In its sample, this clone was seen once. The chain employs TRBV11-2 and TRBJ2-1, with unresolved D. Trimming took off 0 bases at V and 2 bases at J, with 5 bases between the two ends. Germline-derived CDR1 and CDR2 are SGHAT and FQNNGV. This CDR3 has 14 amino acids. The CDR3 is CASSLDGAYNEQFF. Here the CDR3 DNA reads TGTGCCAGCAGCTTAGATGGAGCCTACAATGAGCAGTTCTTC.

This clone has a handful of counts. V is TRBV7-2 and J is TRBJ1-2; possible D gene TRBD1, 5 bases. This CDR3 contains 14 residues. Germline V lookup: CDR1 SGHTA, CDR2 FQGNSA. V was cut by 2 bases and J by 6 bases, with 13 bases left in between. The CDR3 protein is CASSLRRGRDGYTF. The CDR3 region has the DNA TGTGCCAGCAGCTTACGGCGGGGGAGGGATGGCTACACCTTC.

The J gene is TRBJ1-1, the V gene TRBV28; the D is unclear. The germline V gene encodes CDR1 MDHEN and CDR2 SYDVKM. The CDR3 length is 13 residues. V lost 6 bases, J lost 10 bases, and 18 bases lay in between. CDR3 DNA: TGTGCCAGCAGCGAACAGTCAGCTCAGGCAGCTTTCTTT. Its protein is CASSEQSAQAAFF. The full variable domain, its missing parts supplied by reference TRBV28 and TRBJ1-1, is DVKVTQSSRYLVKRTGEKVFLECVQDMDHENMFWYRQDPGLGLRLIYFSYDVKMKEKGDIPEGYSVSREKKERFSLILESASTNQTSMYLCASSEQSAQAAFFGQGTRLTVV.

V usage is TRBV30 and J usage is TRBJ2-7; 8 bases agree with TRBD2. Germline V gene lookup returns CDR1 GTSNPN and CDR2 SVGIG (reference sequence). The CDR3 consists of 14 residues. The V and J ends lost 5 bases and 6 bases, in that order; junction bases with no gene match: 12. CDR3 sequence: CAWAPGLVSSEQYF. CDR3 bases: TGTGCCTGGGCTCCGGGACTAGTCTCTAGCGAGCAGTACTTC.

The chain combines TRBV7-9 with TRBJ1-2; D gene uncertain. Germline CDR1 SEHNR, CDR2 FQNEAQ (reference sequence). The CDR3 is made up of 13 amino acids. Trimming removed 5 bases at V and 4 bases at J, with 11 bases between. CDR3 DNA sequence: TGTGCCAGCAGCCTCGACACCATCTATGGCTACACCTTC. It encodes CASSLDTIYGYTF.

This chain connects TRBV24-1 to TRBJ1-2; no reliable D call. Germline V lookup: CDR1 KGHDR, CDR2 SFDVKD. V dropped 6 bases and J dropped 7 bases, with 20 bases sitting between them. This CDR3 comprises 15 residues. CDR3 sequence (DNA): TGTGCCACCAGTTCCTTAGAAGTACGGGTAGGTGGCTACACCTTC. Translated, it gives CATSSLEVRVGGYTF.